Listed below are T cell receptor beta chains from one sample, sequenced in a study of T cells in Graves' hyperthyroidism and ophthalmopathy. TCRdb re-called the multiplex PCR reads with MiXCR, one entry per CDR3 protein. This sample has about 510,000 distinct CDR3 sequences; 11% to 15% occur once, and the top ten carry around 13%. Sequencing was carried out using blood. These receptors originate from a woman between 35 and 50 years old with Graves' hyperthyroidism. CDR3s include the opening cysteine and the closing phenylalanine or tryptophan. The D gene is left open where the match is weak. The size field is filled for only some rows; it gives once, few, many or a size class.

many	TRBV18	TRBJ1-4	.	CASSPKQGRNEKLFF	TGTGCCAGCTCACCGAAACAGGGACGCAATGAAAAACTGTTTTTT
few	TRBV29-1	TRBJ1-3	.	CSVEDYRGMRNTIYF	TGCAGCGTTGAAGATTACAGAGGGATGAGAAACACCATATATTTT
few	TRBV5-5	TRBJ2-7	TRBD1	CASSYLPGTGAYEQYF	TGTGCCAGCAGCTATCTTCCCGGGACAGGGGCCTACGAGCAGTACTTC
.	TRBV20-1	TRBJ2-2	TRBD2	CSASQPSGRAVGELFF	TGCAGTGCGTCCCAGCCTAGCGGGAGGGCCGTCGGGGAGCTGTTTTTT
few	TRBV6-1	TRBJ1-6	.	CASSLFTMDNSPLHF	TGTGCCAGCAGTCTGTTCACGATGGACAATTCACCCCTCCACTTT
many	TRBV29-1	TRBJ2-5	TRBD1	CSVSTGVAETQYF	TGCAGCGTTTCGACAGGGGTGGCAGAGACCCAGTACTTC
many	TRBV6-1	TRBJ2-5	TRBD1	CASSEDKRTTGGNQETQYF	TGTGCCAGCAGTGAAGATAAGAGGACAACAGGGGGGAACCAAGAGACCCAGTACTTC
.	TRBV19	TRBJ2-2	.	CASSMPTRNQDGELFF	TGTGCCAGTAGTATGCCGACCAGGAACCAAGACGGGGAGCTGTTTTTT
many	TRBV5-1	TRBJ2-2	.	CASSLETPNTGELFF	TGCGCCAGCAGCTTAGAGACCCCGAACACCGGGGAGCTGTTTTTT
.	TRBV19	TRBJ1-1	.	CASIGGQLNTEAFF	TGTGCCAGTATAGGGGGTCAATTGAACACTGAAGCTTTCTTT
.	TRBV5-4	TRBJ2-7	TRBD1	CASSPGQAFYEQYF	TGTGCCAGCAGCCCGGGACAGGCTTTCTACGAGCAGTACTTC
few	TRBV6-1	TRBJ2-1	.	CASRPTQGGRFVNEQFF	TGTGCCAGCAGACCAACGCAGGGCGGGCGGTTTGTAAATGAGCAGTTCTTC
few	TRBV4-1	TRBJ2-2	TRBD2	CASSLSGRWGNTGELFF	TGCGCCAGCAGCTTGAGCGGGAGGTGGGGTAACACCGGGGAGCTGTTTTTT
.	TRBV10-1	TRBJ2-1	TRBD2	CASSLISGSSYNEQFF	TGCGCCAGCAGCCTAATAAGCGGGAGCTCCTACAATGAGCAGTTCTTC
few	TRBV14	TRBJ1-1	.	CASSQVWNTEAFF	TGTGCCAGCAGCCAAGTATGGAACACTGAAGCTTTCTTT
many	TRBV5-1	TRBJ2-7	.	CASSAGTNSYEQYF	TGCGCCAGCAGCGCGGGGACGAACAGTTACGAGCAGTACTTC
many	TRBV3-1	TRBJ2-2	.	CASSQAQTRLTGELFF	TGTGCCAGCAGCCAAGCTCAAACACGTCTCACCGGGGAGCTGTTTTTT
few	TRBV14	TRBJ1-1	.	CASSVGRTEAFF	TGTGCCAGCAGCGTAGGGAGGACTGAAGCTTTCTTT
many	TRBV18	TRBJ2-2	TRBD1	CASSPPGQPSGELFF	TGTGCCAGCTCACCACCGGGACAGCCCTCCGGGGAGCTGTTTTTT
many	TRBV2	TRBJ2-3	.	CAGLEGVGDTQYF	TGTGCCGGTTTAGAGGGAGTCGGAGATACGCAGTATTTT
few	TRBV7-2	TRBJ2-5	.	CASSPGVVVGGETQYF	TGCGCCAGCAGCCCAGGGGTAGTGGTGGGCGGGGAGACCCAGTACTTC
few	TRBV27	TRBJ1-2	TRBD1	CASRKQGSSYEYGYTF	TGTGCCAGCAGAAAACAGGGGAGTAGCTATGAATATGGCTACACCTTC
.	TRBV5-1	TRBJ1-1	.	CASSSRVGFYTEAFF	TGCGCCAGCAGTTCTCGGGTTGGTTTTTACACTGAAGCTTTCTTT
.	TRBV29-1	TRBJ1-6	.	CSVKNGGNVDSPLHF	TGCAGCGTCAAAAATGGAGGGAATGTGGATTCACCCCTCCACTTT
few	TRBV24-1	TRBJ2-3	TRBD2	CATSDKGLASFGTQYF	TGTGCCACCAGTGATAAGGGACTAGCCTCATTTGGGACGCAGTATTTT